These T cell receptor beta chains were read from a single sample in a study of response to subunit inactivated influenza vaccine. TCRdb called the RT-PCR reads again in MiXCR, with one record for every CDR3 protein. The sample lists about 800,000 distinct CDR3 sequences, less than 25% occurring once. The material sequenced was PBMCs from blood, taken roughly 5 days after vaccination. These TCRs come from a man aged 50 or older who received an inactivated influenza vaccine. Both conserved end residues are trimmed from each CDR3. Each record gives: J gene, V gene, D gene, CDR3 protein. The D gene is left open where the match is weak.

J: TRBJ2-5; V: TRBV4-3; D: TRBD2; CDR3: ASSQEPSGRIETQY
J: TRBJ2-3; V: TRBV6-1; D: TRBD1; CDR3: ASSRRDRSTDTQY
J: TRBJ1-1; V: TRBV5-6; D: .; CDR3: ASSLSPPENTEAF
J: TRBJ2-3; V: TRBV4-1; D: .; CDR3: ASSQEGTTYTDTQY
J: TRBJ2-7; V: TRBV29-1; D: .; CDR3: SVYRDNYEQY
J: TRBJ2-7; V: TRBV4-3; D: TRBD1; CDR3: ASSQAQGYEQY
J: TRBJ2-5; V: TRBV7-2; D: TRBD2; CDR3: ASSLLSSGGVKTQY
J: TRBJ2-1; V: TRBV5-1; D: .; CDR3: ASSFNSGTVTNEQF
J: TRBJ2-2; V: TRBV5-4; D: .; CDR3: ASRIAGASAGELF
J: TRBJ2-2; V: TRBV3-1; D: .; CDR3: ASSQNAIGELF
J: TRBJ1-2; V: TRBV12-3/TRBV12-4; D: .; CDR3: ASSLFYLGGRNYGYT
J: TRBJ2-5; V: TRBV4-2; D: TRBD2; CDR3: ASSPGLAGNHETQY